This TCR beta chain was identified during a study of blood T cell repertoires in COVID-19. Study summary: Specimens from acute and convalescent COVID-19 originated in the United States, Italy and Spain. Sources were T cells, B-cell-depleted T cells, or PBMCs; the material itself was cDNA or gDNA.

This CDR3 is built from 15 residues. The germline CDR1 and CDR2 sequences are MGHDK and SYGVNS. Trimming took 5 bases from V and 4 from J; bases not matched to a gene: 9. This clone was observed once. In the original analysis: Reference gene primer amplification yielded estimated nucleated cell counts. Repertoires were generated with immunoSEQ multiplex PCR, while TCRdb's copy carries only in-frame clones and drops some. The DNA gave D and trimming, while V, J and clone size come from that table. The table lists 200,000 to 250,000 clones, more than 75% of them singletons. The V gene is TRBV25-1, the J gene TRBJ2-3; 7 bases align to TRBD2. This receptor was obtained from a man aged 35 to 55 with active or convalescent COVID-19. Sequencing used peripheral blood. CDR3 residues: CASSPSGTGADTQYF. The DNA for the CDR3 is TGTGCCAGCAGTCCTAGCGGAACGGGGGCAGATACGCAGTATTTT.